What follows describes a single T cell receptor beta chain. Germline CDR1 is MRHNA and CDR2 is SNTAGT. The V gene end was trimmed by 3 bases and the J gene end by 0 bases; junction bases not matched to a gene: 0. The length of the CDR3 is 15 residues. These data are taken from a study of T cell changes during pregnancy in multiple sclerosis. Sequencing used immunoSEQ multiplex PCR; TCRdb keeps in-frame clones, though not all of them. The sample shows 20,000 to 25,000 clones, approximately 87% of them seen only once. The sequences come from CD8+ T cells from peripheral blood mononuclear cells, collected before pregnancy. The gene calls are TRBV6-4 and TRBJ2-1; 9 bases agree with TRBD2. The receptor's source is a female donor with multiple sclerosis, enrolled in a pregnancy study. The chain's CDR3 is CASSEAGGSYNEQFF. The CDR3 DNA reads as TGTGCCAGCAGTGAAGCGGGAGGCTCCTACAATGAGCAGTTCTTC.